A selection of T cell receptor beta chains follows, all from one sample in a study of B cell selection in AIRE deficiency. Only in-frame clones appear in the TCRdb table, and some are missing; sequencing was by immunoSEQ multiplex PCR. The sample includes under 20,000 clones, 85% to 95% of them seen just once. Sequencing was done on a sample of CD4+CD25+ Tregs sorted from PBMCs. The receptor source for this set is a human donor in good health. CDR3s include the opening cysteine and the closing phenylalanine or tryptophan. D genes are given only for firm matches. Clone size appears in some rows only: once, few, many, or a class for an expanded clone.

j_gene: TRBJ1-5
d_gene: NA
abundance: once
v_gene: TRBV28
CDR3aa: CASSLYSNQPQHF
CDR3nt: TGTGCCAGCAGCCTTTATAGCAATCAGCCCCAGCATTTT

j_gene: TRBJ1-5
d_gene: NA
abundance: NA
v_gene: TRBV19
CDR3aa: CASSIDRGHNQPQHF
CDR3nt: TGTGCCAGTAGTATAGATAGAGGGCACAATCAGCCCCAGCATTTT

j_gene: TRBJ2-1
d_gene: TRBD2
abundance: NA
v_gene: TRBV15
CDR3aa: CATSRVPKWSGRGYEQFF
CDR3nt: TGTGCCACCAGCAGAGTCCCAAAATGGAGCGGGAGGGGGTATGAGCAGTTCTTC

j_gene: TRBJ2-1
d_gene: TRBD1
abundance: once
v_gene: TRBV28
CDR3aa: CASSLPGQGNNKQFF
CDR3nt: TGTGCCAGCAGTTTGCCGGGACAGGGGAACAATAAGCAGTTCTTC

j_gene: TRBJ2-5
d_gene: NA
abundance: NA
v_gene: TRBV11-2
CDR3aa: CASTKTGRETQYF
CDR3nt: TGTGCCAGCACCAAGACAGGGAGGGAGACCCAGTACTTC

j_gene: TRBJ1-4
d_gene: NA
abundance: NA
v_gene: TRBV30
CDR3aa: CASQWGIEKLFF
CDR3nt: TGTGCCTCCCAGTGGGGGATTGAAAAACTGTTTTTT

j_gene: TRBJ1-5
d_gene: TRBD1
abundance: NA
v_gene: TRBV10-2
CDR3aa: CASSSLLTGYSNQPQHF
CDR3nt: TGCGCCAGCAGTTCTCTTTTGACAGGGTATAGCAATCAGCCCCAGCATTTT

j_gene: TRBJ1-3
d_gene: NA
abundance: NA
v_gene: TRBV6-4
CDR3aa: CAPYEESGNTIYF
CDR3nt: TGTGCCCCCTACGAGGAGTCCGGAAACACCATATATTTT

j_gene: TRBJ2-1
d_gene: NA
abundance: NA
v_gene: TRBV28
CDR3aa: CASGGVWRNEQFF
CDR3nt: TGTGCCAGCGGCGGAGTCTGGAGGAATGAGCAGTTCTTC

j_gene: TRBJ1-2
d_gene: TRBD1
abundance: NA
v_gene: TRBV28
CDR3aa: CASSLWQGAGGYTF
CDR3nt: TGTGCCAGCAGTTTATGGCAGGGGGCGGGAGGCTACACCTTC

j_gene: TRBJ2-3
d_gene: NA
abundance: NA
v_gene: TRBV5-1
CDR3aa: CASSEGGDSTDTQYF
CDR3nt: TGCGCCAGCAGTGAAGGAGGGGATAGCACAGATACGCAGTATTTT

j_gene: TRBJ1-2
d_gene: NA
abundance: once
v_gene: TRBV14
CDR3aa: CASSRQHYGYTF
CDR3nt: TGTGCCAGCAGCCGACAGCACTATGGCTACACCTTC

j_gene: TRBJ1-2
d_gene: NA
abundance: few
v_gene: TRBV13
CDR3aa: CASSFQRGTNYGYTF
CDR3nt: TGTGCCAGCAGCTTCCAGCGGGGTACTAACTATGGCTACACCTTC

j_gene: TRBJ2-1
d_gene: NA
abundance: NA
v_gene: TRBV4-1
CDR3aa: CASRLDGSSYNEQFF
CDR3nt: TGCGCCAGCAGATTGGACGGGAGCTCCTACAATGAGCAGTTCTTC

j_gene: TRBJ2-3
d_gene: TRBD2
abundance: NA
v_gene: TRBV7-3
CDR3aa: CASSPSGARVTQYF
CDR3nt: TGTGCCAGCAGCCCTAGCGGGGCCCGGGTTACGCAGTATTTT

j_gene: TRBJ1-5
d_gene: TRBD1
abundance: NA
v_gene: TRBV6-6
CDR3aa: CASSHSQGVGNQPQHF
CDR3nt: TGTGCCAGCAGCCACTCCCAGGGGGTCGGCAATCAGCCCCAGCATTTT

j_gene: TRBJ1-1
d_gene: NA
abundance: NA
v_gene: TRBV19
CDR3aa: CASSIIGDTEAFF
CDR3nt: TGTGCCAGTAGTATAATCGGGGACACTGAAGCTTTCTTT

j_gene: TRBJ1-1
d_gene: NA
abundance: few
v_gene: TRBV10-3
CDR3aa: CAISRDSMNTEAFF
CDR3nt: TGTGCCATCAGCCGAGACAGCATGAACACTGAAGCTTTCTTT

j_gene: TRBJ1-3
d_gene: NA
abundance: NA
v_gene: TRBV27
CDR3aa: CASSLKRPGPGNTIYF
CDR3nt: TGTGCCAGCAGTTTAAAGCGCCCCGGGCCTGGAAACACCATATATTTT

j_gene: TRBJ2-1
d_gene: TRBD2
abundance: NA
v_gene: TRBV19
CDR3aa: CASSERDYNEQFF
CDR3nt: TGTGCCAGTAGTGAGCGGGACTACAATGAGCAGTTCTTC

j_gene: TRBJ2-3
d_gene: NA
abundance: NA
v_gene: TRBV5-4
CDR3aa: CASSQPRTVTDTQYF
CDR3nt: TGTGCCAGCAGCCAACCTCGGACAGTCACAGATACGCAGTATTTT

j_gene: TRBJ2-7
d_gene: NA
abundance: NA
v_gene: TRBV28
CDR3aa: CASSVNRISYEQYF
CDR3nt: TGTGCCAGCAGCGTAAACAGAATCTCCTACGAGCAGTACTTC

j_gene: TRBJ2-2
d_gene: NA
abundance: NA
v_gene: TRBV11-2
CDR3aa: CASSLDSANTGELFF
CDR3nt: TGTGCCAGCAGCTTGGACAGCGCGAACACCGGGGAGCTGTTTTTT